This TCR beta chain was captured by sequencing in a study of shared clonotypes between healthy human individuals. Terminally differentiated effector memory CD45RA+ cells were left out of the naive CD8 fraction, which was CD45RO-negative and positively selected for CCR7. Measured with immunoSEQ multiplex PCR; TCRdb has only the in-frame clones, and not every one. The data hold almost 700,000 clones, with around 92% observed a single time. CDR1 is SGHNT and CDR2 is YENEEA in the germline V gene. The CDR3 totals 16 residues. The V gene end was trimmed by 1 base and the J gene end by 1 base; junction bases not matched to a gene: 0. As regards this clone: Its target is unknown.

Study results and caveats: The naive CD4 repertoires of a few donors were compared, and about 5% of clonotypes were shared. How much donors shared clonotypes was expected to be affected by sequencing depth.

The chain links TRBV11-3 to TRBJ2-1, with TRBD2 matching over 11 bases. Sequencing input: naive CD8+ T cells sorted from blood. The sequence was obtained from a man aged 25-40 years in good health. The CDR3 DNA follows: TGTGCCAGCAGCTTAGGACTAGCGGGGTCCTACAATGAGCAGTTCTTC. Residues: CASSLGLAGSYNEQFF.